This TCR beta chain was sequenced during a study of T cells in Graves' hyperthyroidism and ophthalmopathy. Comment on this clonotype: Its antigen is undetermined. As the CDR3 is not closed by the conserved phenylalanine or tryptophan, this likely results from a read error.

Thyroid ultrasound, orbital computed tomography, clinical symptoms, and serum thyroxine and TRAb underpinned diagnoses. The CDR3 extends over 12 amino acids. CDR1 is SGHKS, CDR2 YYEKEE, per germline (reference sequence). The V gene lost 3 bases and the J gene lost 3 bases, with 6 bases spanning the gap. General study results and limits: Blood shared most expanded thyroid clonotypes above 0.001.

Authors of the study amplified TCR beta CDR3 regions from RNA transcripts. During a first-round RT-PCR of the TCR CDR3, the HTBI primer set was used. TCRdb called the multiplex PCR reads again in MiXCR, with one record for every CDR3 protein. The sample lists about 400,000 distinct CDR3 sequences; roughly 15% were seen once. The material sequenced was blood. This TCR was sampled from a woman under 40 with Graves' ophthalmopathy. The V gene is TRBV5-5, the J gene TRBJ1-1; unclear D gene. CDR3 DNA sequence: TGTGCCAGCAGCTGGGTGGACACTGAAGCTTTCTTA. Translation: CASSWVDTEAFL.